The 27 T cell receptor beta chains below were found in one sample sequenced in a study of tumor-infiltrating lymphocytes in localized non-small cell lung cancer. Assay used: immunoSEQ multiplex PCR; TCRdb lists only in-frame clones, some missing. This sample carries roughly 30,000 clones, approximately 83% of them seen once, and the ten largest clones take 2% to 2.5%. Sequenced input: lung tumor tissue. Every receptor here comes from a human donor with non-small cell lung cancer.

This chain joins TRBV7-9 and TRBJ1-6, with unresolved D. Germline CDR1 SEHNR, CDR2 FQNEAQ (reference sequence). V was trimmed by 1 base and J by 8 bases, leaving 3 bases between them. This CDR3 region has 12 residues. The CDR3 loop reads CASSLGHSPLHF. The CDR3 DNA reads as TGTGCCAGCAGCTTAGGGCATTCACCCCTCCACTTT.

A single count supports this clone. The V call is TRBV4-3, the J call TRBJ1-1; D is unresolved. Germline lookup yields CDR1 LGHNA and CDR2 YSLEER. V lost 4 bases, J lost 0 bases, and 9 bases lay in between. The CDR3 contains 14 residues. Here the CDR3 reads CASSPSHMNTEAFF. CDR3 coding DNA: TGCGCCAGCAGCCCCTCTCATATGAACACTGAAGCTTTCTTT.

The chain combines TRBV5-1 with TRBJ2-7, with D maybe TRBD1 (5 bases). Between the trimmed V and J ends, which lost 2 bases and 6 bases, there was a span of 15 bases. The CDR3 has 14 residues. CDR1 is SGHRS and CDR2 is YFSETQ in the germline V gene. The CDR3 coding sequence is TGCGCCAGCAGCTTCCAGGGATCGGATTTCGAGCAGTACTTC. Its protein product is CASSFQGSDFEQYF.

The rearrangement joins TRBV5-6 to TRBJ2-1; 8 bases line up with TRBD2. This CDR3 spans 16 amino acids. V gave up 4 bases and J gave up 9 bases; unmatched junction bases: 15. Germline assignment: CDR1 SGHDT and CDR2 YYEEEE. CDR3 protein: CASSLDSGAFFAEQFF. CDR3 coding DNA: TGTGCCAGCAGCCTCGATAGCGGGGCATTCTTCGCTGAGCAGTTCTTC.

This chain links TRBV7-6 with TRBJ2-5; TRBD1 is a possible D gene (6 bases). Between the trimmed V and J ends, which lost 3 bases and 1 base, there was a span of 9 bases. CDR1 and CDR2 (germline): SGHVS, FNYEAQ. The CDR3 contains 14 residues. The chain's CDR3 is CASSFRDTQETQYF. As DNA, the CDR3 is TGTGCCAGCAGCTTTCGGGACACCCAAGAGACCCAGTACTTC.

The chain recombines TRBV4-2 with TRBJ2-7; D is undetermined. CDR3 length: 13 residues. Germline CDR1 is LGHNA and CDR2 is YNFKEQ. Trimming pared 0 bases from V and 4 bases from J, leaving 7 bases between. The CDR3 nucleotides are TGTGCCAGCAGCCAAGATCCACCTTACGAGCAGTACTTC. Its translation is CASSQDPPYEQYF.

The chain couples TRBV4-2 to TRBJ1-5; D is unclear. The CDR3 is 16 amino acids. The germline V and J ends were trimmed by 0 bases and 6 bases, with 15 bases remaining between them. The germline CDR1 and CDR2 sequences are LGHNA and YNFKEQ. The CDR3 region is CASSQDLADSGQPQHF. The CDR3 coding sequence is TGTGCCAGCAGCCAAGATTTGGCCGATTCCGGTCAGCCCCAGCATTTT.

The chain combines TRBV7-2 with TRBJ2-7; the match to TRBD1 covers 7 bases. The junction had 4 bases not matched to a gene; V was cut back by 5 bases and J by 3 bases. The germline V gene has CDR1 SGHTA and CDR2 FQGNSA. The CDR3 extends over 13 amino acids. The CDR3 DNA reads TGTGCCAGCAGCCAGAGGACAGGCTACGAGCAGTACTTC. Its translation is CASSQRTGYEQYF.

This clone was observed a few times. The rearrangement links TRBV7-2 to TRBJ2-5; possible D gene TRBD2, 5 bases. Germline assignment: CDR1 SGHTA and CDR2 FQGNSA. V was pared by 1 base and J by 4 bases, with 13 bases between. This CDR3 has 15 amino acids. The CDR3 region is CASSLVGRGAETQYF. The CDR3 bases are TGTGCCAGCAGCTTAGTAGGCCGGGGAGCAGAGACCCAGTACTTC.

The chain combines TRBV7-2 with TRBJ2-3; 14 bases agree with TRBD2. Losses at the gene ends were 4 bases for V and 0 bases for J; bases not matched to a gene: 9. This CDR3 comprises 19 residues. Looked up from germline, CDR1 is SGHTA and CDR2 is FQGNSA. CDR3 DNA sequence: TGTGCCAGCAGCTCCCCCGGGACTAGCGGGAGACTTAGCACAGATACGCAGTATTTT. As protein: CASSSPGTSGRLSTDTQYF.

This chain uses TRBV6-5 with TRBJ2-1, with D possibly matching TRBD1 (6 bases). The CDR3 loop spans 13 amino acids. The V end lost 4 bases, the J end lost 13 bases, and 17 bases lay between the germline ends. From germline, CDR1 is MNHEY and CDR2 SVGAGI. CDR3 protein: CASSFTGYTIQFF. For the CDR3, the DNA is TGTGCCAGCAGTTTCACAGGGTATACAATACAGTTCTTC.

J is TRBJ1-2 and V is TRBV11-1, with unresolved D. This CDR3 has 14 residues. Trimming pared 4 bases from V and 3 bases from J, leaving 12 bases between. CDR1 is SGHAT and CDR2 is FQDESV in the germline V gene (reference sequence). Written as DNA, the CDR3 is TGTGCCAGCAGCTCGTCTCCGTCTGACTATGGCTACACCTTC. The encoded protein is CASSSSPSDYGYTF.

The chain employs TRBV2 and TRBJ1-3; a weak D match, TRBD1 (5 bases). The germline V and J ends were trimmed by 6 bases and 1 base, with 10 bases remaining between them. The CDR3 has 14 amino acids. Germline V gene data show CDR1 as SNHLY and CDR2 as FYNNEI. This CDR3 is CASRLAGSGNTIYF. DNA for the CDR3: TGTGCCAGCAGGCTTGCAGGGTCTGGAAACACCATATATTTT.

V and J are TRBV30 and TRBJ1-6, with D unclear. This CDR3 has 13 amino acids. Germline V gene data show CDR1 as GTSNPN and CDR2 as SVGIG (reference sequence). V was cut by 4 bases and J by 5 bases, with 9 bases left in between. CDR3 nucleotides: TGTGCCTGGAATCGCCAGAATAATTCACCCCTCCACTTT. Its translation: CAWNRQNNSPLHF.

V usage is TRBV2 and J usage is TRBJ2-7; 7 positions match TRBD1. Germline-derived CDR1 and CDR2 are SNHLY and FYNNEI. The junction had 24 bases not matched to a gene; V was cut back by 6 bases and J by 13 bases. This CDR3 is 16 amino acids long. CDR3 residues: CASRLYLGQPLTSRYF. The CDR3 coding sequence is TGTGCCAGCAGATTGTACCTGGGACAGCCCTTAACGTCGAGATACTTC.

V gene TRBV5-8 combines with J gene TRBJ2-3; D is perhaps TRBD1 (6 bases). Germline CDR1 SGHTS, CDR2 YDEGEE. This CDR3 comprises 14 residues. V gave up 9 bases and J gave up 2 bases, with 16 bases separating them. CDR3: CATPRDTFTDTQYF. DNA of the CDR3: TGTGCCACCCCTAGGGACACCTTCACAGATACGCAGTATTTT.

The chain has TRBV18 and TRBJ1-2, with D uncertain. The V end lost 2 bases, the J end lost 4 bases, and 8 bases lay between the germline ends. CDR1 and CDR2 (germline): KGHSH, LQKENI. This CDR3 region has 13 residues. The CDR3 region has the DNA TGTGCCAGCTCACCAGCCGGGCTCTATGGCTACACCTTC. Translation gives CASSPAGLYGYTF.

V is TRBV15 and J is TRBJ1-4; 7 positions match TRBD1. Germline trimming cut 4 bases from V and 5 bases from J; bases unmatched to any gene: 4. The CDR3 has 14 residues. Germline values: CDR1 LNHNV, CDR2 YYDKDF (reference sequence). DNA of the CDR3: TGTGCCACCAGCATTGACAGGGTCAATGAAAAACTGTTTTTT. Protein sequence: CATSIDRVNEKLFF.

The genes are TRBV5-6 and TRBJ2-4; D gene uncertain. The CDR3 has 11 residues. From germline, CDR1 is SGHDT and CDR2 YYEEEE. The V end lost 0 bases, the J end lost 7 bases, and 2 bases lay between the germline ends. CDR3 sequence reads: CASSLENIQYF. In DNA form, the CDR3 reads TGTGCCAGCAGCTTGGAGAACATTCAGTACTTC.

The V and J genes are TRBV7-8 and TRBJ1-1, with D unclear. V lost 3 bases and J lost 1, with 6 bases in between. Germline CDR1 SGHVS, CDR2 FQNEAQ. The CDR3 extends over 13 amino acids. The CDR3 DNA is TGTGCCAGCAGCTTTAACAGGAACACTGAAGCTTTCTTT. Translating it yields CASSFNRNTEAFF.

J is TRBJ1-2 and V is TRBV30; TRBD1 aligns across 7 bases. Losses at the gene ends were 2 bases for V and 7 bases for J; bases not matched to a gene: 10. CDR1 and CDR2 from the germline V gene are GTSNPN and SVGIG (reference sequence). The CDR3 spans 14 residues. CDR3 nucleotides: TGTGCCTGGAGTCAGGGACAGCCGGGTCTTGGCTACACCTTC. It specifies CAWSQGQPGLGYTF.

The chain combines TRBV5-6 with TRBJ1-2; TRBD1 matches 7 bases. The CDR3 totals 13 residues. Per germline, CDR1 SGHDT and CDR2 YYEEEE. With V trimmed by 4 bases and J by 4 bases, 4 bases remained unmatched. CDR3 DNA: TGTGCCAGCAGCCTCACAGGGGTCTATGGCTACACCTTC. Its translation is CASSLTGVYGYTF. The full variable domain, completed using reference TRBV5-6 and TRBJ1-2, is DAGVTQSPTHLIKTRGQQVTLRCSPKSGHDTVSWYQQALGQGPQFIFQYYEEEERQRGNFPDRFSGHQFPNYSSELNVNALLLGDSALYLCASSLTGVYGYTFGSGTRLTVV.

CDR3 protein: CASSLATSNQPQHF. The CDR3 bases are TGTGCCAGCAGCTTAGCGACAAGCAATCAGCCCCAGCATTTT. This rearrangement joins TRBV7-2 to TRBJ1-5; D is unclear. The CDR3 consists of 14 residues. V shed 0 bases and J shed 1 base, with 4 bases lying between them. Germline CDR1 is SGHTA and CDR2 is FQGNSA.

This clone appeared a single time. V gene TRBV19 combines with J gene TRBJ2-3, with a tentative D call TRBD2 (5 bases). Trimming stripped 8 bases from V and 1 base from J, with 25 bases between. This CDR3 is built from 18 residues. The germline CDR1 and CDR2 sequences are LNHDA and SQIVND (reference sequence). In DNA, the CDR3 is TGTGCCAGTTCCCCGGCATGGTCCCCTTCGAGGGGCACAGATACGCAGTATTTT. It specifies CASSPAWSPSRGTDTQYF. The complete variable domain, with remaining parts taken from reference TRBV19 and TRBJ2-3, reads DGGITQSPKYLFRKEGQNVTLSCEQNLNHDAMYWYRQDPGQGLRLIYYSQIVNDFQKGDIAEGYSVSREKKESFPLTVTSAQKNPTAFYLCASSPAWSPSRGTDTQYFGPGTRLTVL.

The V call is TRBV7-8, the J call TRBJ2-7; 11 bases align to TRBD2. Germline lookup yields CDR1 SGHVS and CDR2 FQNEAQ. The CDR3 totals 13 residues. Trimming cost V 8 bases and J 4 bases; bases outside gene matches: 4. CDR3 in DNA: TGTGCCAGCCTGCTAGCGGGGGGATACGAGCAGTACTTC. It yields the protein CASLLAGGYEQYF.

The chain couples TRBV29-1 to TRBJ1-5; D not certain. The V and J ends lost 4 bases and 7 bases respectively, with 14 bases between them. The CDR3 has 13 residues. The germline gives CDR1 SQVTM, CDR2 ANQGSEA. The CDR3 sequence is CSVAAGSGQPQHF. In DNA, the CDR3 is TGCAGCGTTGCAGCCGGGAGTGGACAGCCCCAGCATTTT.

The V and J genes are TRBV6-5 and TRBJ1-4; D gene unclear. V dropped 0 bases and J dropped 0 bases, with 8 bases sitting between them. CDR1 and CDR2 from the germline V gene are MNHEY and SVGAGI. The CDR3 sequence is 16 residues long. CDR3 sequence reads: CASSYSISPTNEKLFF. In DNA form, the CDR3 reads TGTGCCAGCAGTTACTCGATCAGCCCAACTAATGAAAAACTGTTTTTT.